Shown below are 17 T cell receptor beta chains from a single sample sequenced in a study of T-cell memory formation after mild COVID-19 (dated by TCRdb to the early 2020s). The library was generated by 5' RACE. Instrument on record: Illumina NovaSeq 6000. TCRdb took the public reads, trimmed them with fastp at Q25, ran MiXCR for clone calling and kept in-frame beta chains. Here each entry gathers all rows of one CDR3 protein and keeps the most common genes and DNA. This sample has roughly 280,000 distinct CDR3 sequences in its table, and under 8.5% of those were observed once. The ten largest clones capture approximately 22% of the sample. Sequenced sample: PBMCs or a T cell subset sorted from them (not recorded which). The receptors stem from a young man who had mild COVID-19 (a few samples of this study predate the infection). The sample titles of this study are shuffled in the database, so cell type and time point are left out; the donor was told from shared clones.

This clonotype was found a few times. CDR3 sequence: CASSLISEGRELFF. Written as DNA, the CDR3 is TGTGCCAGCAGCTTAATATCGGAGGGCCGGGAGCTGTTTTTT. This rearrangement joins TRBV7-2 to TRBJ2-2; a weak D match, TRBD2 (6 bases). This CDR3 is built from 14 residues. Trimming removed 2 bases at V and 9 bases at J, with 13 bases between. The V gene's germline CDR1 is SGHTA and CDR2 FQGNSA.

This clonotype was picked up a small number of times. This chain connects TRBV12-3 or TRBV12-4 to TRBJ2-5; 10 bases are a match to TRBD1. J gave up 13 bases and V 0 bases, and 8 bases lay outside the gene matches. The CDR3 has 14 amino acids. CDR3 in amino acids: CASSLALVGQGLYF. CDR3 sequence (DNA): TGTGCCAGCAGTTTAGCGTTAGTGGGACAGGGGCTGTACTTC.

This clonotype has only a few counts. J is TRBJ2-7 and V is TRBV27; no clear D. The CDR3 runs to 10 residues. V lost 8 bases to trimming and J lost 2 bases, with 4 bases between them. The germline gives CDR1 MNHEY, CDR2 SMNVEV (reference sequence). The CDR3 region has the DNA TGTGCCAGCGGCGCCTACGAGCAGTACTTC. Amino acid sequence: CASGAYEQYF.

The chain carries TRBV29-1 and TRBJ1-2, with 9 bases lining up with TRBD1. The CDR3 consists of 16 residues. V dropped 3 bases and J dropped 4; count of bases not matched to a gene: 12. Germline CDR1 SQVTM, CDR2 ANQGSEA. The DNA for the CDR3 is TGCAGCGTTGATAGGGCCACAGGGGGCGGTGGCTATGGCTACACCTTC. It translates to CSVDRATGGGGYGYTF.

This clonotype was counted between two and nine times. The rearrangement joins TRBV4-1 to TRBJ2-3; 7 nucleotides match TRBD2. The V gene end was trimmed by 1 base and the J gene end by 2 bases; junction bases not matched to a gene: 9. The germline V gene has CDR1 MGHRA and CDR2 YSYEKL. The CDR3 extends over 17 amino acids. CDR3 nucleotides: TGCGCCAGCAGCCAAGGCGGGCTAGCGGATTCCACAGATACGCAGTATTTT. Amino acids: CASSQGGLADSTDTQYF.

This clonotype has just a few counts. The chain joins TRBV5-1 to TRBJ2-7, with 7 bases fitting TRBD1. The V gene end was trimmed by 3 bases and the J gene end by 5 bases; junction bases not matched to a gene: 8. CDR1 is SGHRS and CDR2 is YFSETQ in the germline V gene. The CDR3 sequence is 14 residues long. CDR3 DNA sequence: TGCGCCAGCAGCTGGGGGACAGCGGTGCACGAGCAGTACTTC. This codes for CASSWGTAVHEQYF.

The chain couples TRBV27 to TRBJ1-2; possible D gene TRBD1, 6 bases. CDR3 size: 17 residues. V was trimmed by 10 bases and J by 4 bases, leaving 28 bases between them. Germline V lookup: CDR1 MNHEY, CDR2 SMNVEV (reference sequence). In DNA, the CDR3 is TGTGCCACTAAGCCGGGGGCGCGAGCCGGGACGGTCTATGGCTACACCTTC. Encoded protein: CATKPGARAGTVYGYTF.

This clonotype has just a few counts. J is TRBJ2-6 and V is TRBV5-1; a weak D match, TRBD2 (6 bases). The CDR3 length is 17 residues. The V end lost 0 bases, the J end lost 2 bases, and 12 bases lay between the germline ends. In germline, CDR1 is SGHRS, CDR2 YFSETQ. The CDR3 protein is CASSLARGTAGANVLTF. Written as DNA, the CDR3 is TGCGCCAGCAGCTTGGCGCGGGGCACGGCTGGGGCCAACGTCCTGACTTTC.

Many counts were recorded for this clonotype. The chain carries TRBV4-2 and TRBJ2-5; maybe TRBD1 (5 bases). The length of the CDR3 is 14 residues. Germline CDR1 LGHNA, CDR2 YNFKEQ. The germline V and J ends were trimmed by 1 base and 3 bases, with 9 bases remaining between them. Written as DNA, the CDR3 is TGTGCCAGCAGCCAAGCCGCACAGGAAGAGACCCAGTACTTC. Protein: CASSQAAQEETQYF.

CDR3 nucleotides: TGCGCCAGCAGCCGGGCAGGCTCCTACAATGAGCAGTTCTTC. Protein product: CASSRAGSYNEQFF. V usage is TRBV4-3 and J usage is TRBJ2-1; D ambiguous. Trimming stripped 4 bases from V and 0 bases from J, with 7 bases between. The CDR3 contains 14 residues. Germline V gene sequence: CDR1 LGHNA, CDR2 YSLEER.

There are a few counts of this clonotype. The chain combines TRBV3-1 with TRBJ2-1; TRBD2 agrees at 13 bases. V dropped 0 bases and J dropped 12; count of bases not matched to a gene: 5. This CDR3 spans 15 amino acids. Germline CDR1 and CDR2: LGHDT and YNNKEL (reference sequence). In DNA form, the CDR3 reads TGTGCCAGCAGCCAAGAAGGACTAGCGGGGGATATGCAGTTCTTC. Translation: CASSQEGLAGDMQFF.

The genes are TRBV5-1 and TRBJ2-1; no reliable D call. CDR3 length: 18 amino acids. CDR1 and CDR2 (germline): SGHRS, YFSETQ. V was pared by 0 bases and J by 4 bases, with 20 bases between. CDR3 residues: CASSLAKDAALDYNEQFF. The CDR3, as DNA: TGCGCCAGCAGCTTGGCCAAAGACGCAGCTTTAGATTACAATGAGCAGTTCTTC.

The chain combines TRBV6-1 with TRBJ1-2; maybe TRBD1 (6 bases). This CDR3 has 12 residues. The germline V gene encodes CDR1 MNHNS and CDR2 SASEGT. V dropped 8 bases and J dropped 2 bases, with 9 bases sitting between them. Here the CDR3 DNA reads TGTGCCAGCCACGGACAGAACTATGGCTACACCTTC. This encodes CASHGQNYGYTF.

This CDR3 is CASSQVTSVSSYEQYF. CDR3 nucleotide sequence: TGTGCCAGCAGCCAAGTAACTAGCGTAAGCTCCTACGAGCAGTACTTC. J is TRBJ2-7 and V is TRBV3-2; the table's D call, TRBD2, has no DNA check behind it. TRBV3-2 is a recognized pseudogene. CDR3 length: 16 residues.

This clonotype was observed a few times. The V call is TRBV6-2 or TRBV6-3, the J call TRBJ2-7; 7 nucleotides agree with TRBD2. J lost 5 bases, V lost 0 bases, and 7 bases had no gene match. The CDR3 runs 15 residues. The germline V gene has CDR1 MNHEY and CDR2 SVGEGT. The CDR3 region is CASSYSGGITDEQYF. The CDR3 DNA follows: TGTGCCAGCAGTTACTCGGGGGGGATTACCGACGAGCAGTACTTC.

This chain links TRBV21-1 with TRBJ1-2. TRBV21-1 is assigned pseudogene status. The CDR3 is 15 residues long. The CDR3 here is CASSKEGSLNSRYTF. The CDR3 nucleotides read TGTGCCAGCAGCAAAGAAGGTTCACTTAATTCCCGCTACACCTTC.

The chain recombines TRBV20-1 with TRBJ1-5; D is undetermined. The germline V gene encodes CDR1 DFQATT and CDR2 SNEGSKA (reference sequence). Deletions cut 5 bases from V and 0 bases from J, with 5 bases between. The CDR3 has 12 residues. Here the CDR3 reads CSAQTSNQPQHF. The CDR3 DNA reads as TGCAGTGCTCAGACTAGCAATCAGCCCCAGCATTTT.